These T cell receptor beta chains were read from a single sample in a study of blood T cell repertoires in COVID-19. Some clones are missing from TCRdb's copy, which holds only in-frame ones; the method was immunoSEQ multiplex PCR. Among tens of thousands of clones, about four fifths were seen once, and the ten largest hold roughly a sixth. The source material was peripheral blood. The source of these receptors is a man in his 60s with COVID-19, enrolled during active disease. Both conserved end residues are part of each CDR3. D genes are given only for firm matches. Expanded clones get a size class; other rows say once, few or many, or leave the size out.

TGTGCCAGCAGTTTCCGACAGGGGGACTATGGCTACACCTTC CASSFRQGDYGYTF TRBJ1-2 TRBV27 once TRBD1
TGTGCCAGTAGCCTCGGACAGGGCAATGGGCAGCCCCAGCATTTT CASSLGQGNGQPQHF TRBJ1-5 TRBV19 - TRBD1
TGTGCCAGCAGCTATACGCGTGGCTACACCTTC CASSYTRGYTF TRBJ1-2 TRBV5-6 - -
TGTGCCAGCAGCAAAAGAAAGGTTGTGGCGGGCACAGATACGCAGTATTTT CASSKRKVVAGTDTQYF TRBJ2-3 TRBV3-1/TRBV3-2 - -
TGTGCCAGCAGCCAAGACACAGCGGGAGAGCGGCAAGAGACCCAGTACTTC CASSQDTAGERQETQYF TRBJ2-5 TRBV4-2 - TRBD2
TGCGCCAGCAGCTTGGAGACAGGGGTCCACGAGCAGTACTTC CASSLETGVHEQYF TRBJ2-7 TRBV5-1 - TRBD1
TGTGCCAGCAGCGCGACAGGGGGCGGGGAGACCCAGTACTTC CASSATGGGETQYF TRBJ2-5 TRBV9 - TRBD1
TGTGCCAGCAGTGATCCAGGGCACCCGGAAAAACTGTTTTTT CASSDPGHPEKLFF TRBJ1-4 TRBV6-1 - -
TGTGCCAGCAAGGGACAGCTAAGCAATCAGCCCCAGCATTTT CASKGQLSNQPQHF TRBJ1-5 TRBV2 - TRBD1
TGCAGTGCTAGTGGTAGCGGGGGGTACCAAGAGACCCAGTACTTC CSASGSGGYQETQYF TRBJ2-5 TRBV20-1 - TRBD2
TGTGCCAGCAGTCACGGACTCCTGGGGACTGAAGCTTTCTTT CASSHGLLGTEAFF TRBJ1-1 TRBV6-5 - -
TGTGCCAGCACCCGGACTAGCGGGGGGGATGAGCAGTTCTTC CASTRTSGGDEQFF TRBJ2-1 TRBV2 once TRBD2
TGCGCCAGCAGCTTGTCCGGGGGGGCGGACACCGGGGAGCTGTTTTTT CASSLSGGADTGELFF TRBJ2-2 TRBV5-1 - TRBD2
TGTGCCAGCAGCCCCACTGTCGGACAGGGATCCTATGGCTACACCTTC CASSPTVGQGSYGYTF TRBJ1-2 TRBV3-1/TRBV3-2 few TRBD1
TGTGCCAGCAAAGTGCCGGGTGCGAACACCGGGGAGCTGTTTTTT CASKVPGANTGELFF TRBJ2-2 TRBV5-6 - -
TGTGCCATCAGTGGTTCCGGGGATAGCAATCAGCCCCAGCATTTT CAISGSGDSNQPQHF TRBJ1-5 TRBV10-3 - -
TGCAGCTTGGGGGGTGGGACAGGGGAGTATTTT CSLGGGTGEYF TRBJ2-3 TRBV29-1 - TRBD1
TGTGCCAGCAGCCAAGATCCGGGGGGAGTATCAGATACGCAGTATTTT CASSQDPGGVSDTQYF TRBJ2-3 TRBV14 - TRBD2
TGTGCCAGCAGCTTAGATCCGCTAGATCCTCCTAGAGAGCAGTATTTT CASSLDPLDPPREQYF TRBJ2-3 TRBV11-2 - -
TGCGCCAGCAGCTTGGGAACAGGACTAGCATTCGATGAGCAGTTCTTC CASSLGTGLAFDEQFF TRBJ2-1 TRBV5-1 - TRBD2
TGTGCCAGCAGCCCATTAAGCGGACAGAGCTATGGCTACACCTTC CASSPLSGQSYGYTF TRBJ1-2 TRBV11-3 - -
TGTGCCAGCAGCCAAGATTTTGGAGGGAGTCCCTCCTACGAGCAGTACTTC CASSQDFGGSPSYEQYF TRBJ2-7 TRBV3-1/TRBV3-2 - -
TGTGCCATCAGTAGCGGGGGGGCCTATCCCGAGCAGTACTTC CAISSGGAYPEQYF TRBJ2-7 TRBV10-3 few TRBD2
TGCGCCAGCCTAGCCGGTGGAGGGCTTGGGACTAATGAAAAACTGTTTTTT CASLAGGGLGTNEKLFF TRBJ1-4 TRBV10-2 - -
TGCGCCAGCAGTGAGAACAGCCTTGGTGAAAAACTGTTTTTT CASSENSLGEKLFF TRBJ1-4 TRBV10-1 once -
TGCGCCAGCAGCTTGGGATATGCTAGCGGGAATTCCTACAATGAGCAGTTCTTC CASSLGYASGNSYNEQFF TRBJ2-1 TRBV5-1 - TRBD2
TGTGCCAGCAGCACTGGACTAGCGGGAGTGGGGACCGGGGAGCTGTTTTTT CASSTGLAGVGTGELFF TRBJ2-2 TRBV7-3 - TRBD2
TGTGCCAGCGACACAGGGGAGACCTATAATTCACCCCTCCACTTT CASDTGETYNSPLHF TRBJ1-6 TRBV18 few TRBD1
TGTGCCAGCAGTGAACCGGGACTAGACTCCTACGAGCAGTACTTC CASSEPGLDSYEQYF TRBJ2-7 TRBV6-1 few TRBD2
TGCAGCGTTGGGGGGCCAGGGTTTGGCTACACCTTC CSVGGPGFGYTF TRBJ1-2 TRBV29-1 - -
TGTGCCAGTCATTACAGTTCACTCTACAATGAGCAGTTCTTC CASHYSSLYNEQFF TRBJ2-1 TRBV6-6 - -
TGTGCCTGGAGAGGATTCTGGAGCTCCTACAATGAGCAGTTCTTC CAWRGFWSSYNEQFF TRBJ2-1 TRBV30 few -
TGTGCCAGCAGCTTTACCGGGACAGTTGATTCACCCCTCCACTTT CASSFTGTVDSPLHF TRBJ1-6 TRBV7-9 - TRBD1
TGTGCCAGCGGTGGGGGACAGCTGAACACTGAAGCTTTCTTT CASGGGQLNTEAFF TRBJ1-1 TRBV2 - TRBD1
TGTGCCAGCAGCTACGGACTGGACTATGGCTACACCTTC CASSYGLDYGYTF TRBJ1-2 TRBV6-5 - -
TGCGCCAGCAGCCTGATTCGCAGGGTAGATACGCAGTATTTT CASSLIRRVDTQYF TRBJ2-3 TRBV5-1 - -
TGTGCCAGCAGCTCCCAGGCTTTGACGCAGTATTTT CASSSQALTQYF TRBJ2-3 TRBV7-2 - -
TGTGCCAGCAGTAACGACAGGGAAGCTTTCTTT CASSNDREAFF TRBJ1-1 TRBV6-6 - -
TGTGCCAGCAGCCCGGGACAGGGTGGCCAAGAGACCCAGTACTTC CASSPGQGGQETQYF TRBJ2-5 TRBV7-6 - TRBD1
TGTGCCAGCACACAACCGGGACAGGGGAGGGCCACCATATATTTT CASTQPGQGRATIYF TRBJ1-3 TRBV28 - TRBD1
TGTGCCAGCAGTCGCCCCCCCGACTCCAAACTGTTTTTT CASSRPPDSKLFF TRBJ1-4 TRBV27 - -
TGTGCCAGCCAAGTCGGGCGAGGGAGAGGTCAGCCCCAGCATTTT CASQVGRGRGQPQHF TRBJ1-5 TRBV6-5 - -
TGTGCCACCAGCTTACGGGGGGGCCCCACAGATACGCAGTATTTT CATSLRGGPTDTQYF TRBJ2-3 TRBV15 - TRBD2
TGTGCCTCCGGGTTCGGAGTTTCACCCCTCCACTTT CASGFGVSPLHF TRBJ1-6 TRBV30 - -